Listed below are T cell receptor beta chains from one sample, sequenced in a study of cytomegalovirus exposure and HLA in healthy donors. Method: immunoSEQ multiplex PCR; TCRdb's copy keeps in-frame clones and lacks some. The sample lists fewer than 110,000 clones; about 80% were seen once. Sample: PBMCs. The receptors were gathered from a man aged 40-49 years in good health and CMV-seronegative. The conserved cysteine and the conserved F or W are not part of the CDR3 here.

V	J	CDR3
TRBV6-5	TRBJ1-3	ASSYTQGAAGNTIY
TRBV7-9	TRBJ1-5	ASSLGLSNQPQH
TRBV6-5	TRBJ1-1	ASSSQGAENTEAF
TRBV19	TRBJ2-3	ASQRTGADTQY
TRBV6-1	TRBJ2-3	ASSRTRVSTDTQY
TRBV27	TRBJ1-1	ASSPGQNTEAF
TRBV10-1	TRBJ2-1	ASSSGTGEANEQF
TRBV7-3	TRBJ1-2	ASSLGQGSGYT
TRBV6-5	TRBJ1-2	ASSYSGQPLGYT
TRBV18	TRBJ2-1	ASSPGQGYNEQF
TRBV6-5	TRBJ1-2	ASSYHKPPNYGYT
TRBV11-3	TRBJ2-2	ASSSQRVGGYTGELF
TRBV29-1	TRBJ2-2	SVGASGGTGELF
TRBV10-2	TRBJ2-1	ASRFPSAHSYNEQF
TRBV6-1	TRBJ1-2	ASGTGRNYGYT
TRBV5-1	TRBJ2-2	ASSPTSGGNTGELF
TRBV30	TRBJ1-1	AWSDGGAEAF
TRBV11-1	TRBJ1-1	ASSSTGATSEGTEAF
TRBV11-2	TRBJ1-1	ASSLVFGTVNTEAF
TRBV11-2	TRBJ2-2	ASSLVQGAIGELF
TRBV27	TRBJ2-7	ASSSPPFTDNTYEQY
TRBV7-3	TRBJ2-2	ASSLKLGGSGGAGELF
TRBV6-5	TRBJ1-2	ASKDTLDYGYT
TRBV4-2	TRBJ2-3	ASSQDRGGTDTQY
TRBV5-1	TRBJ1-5	ASSLGDNNQPQH
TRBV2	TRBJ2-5	ASHYTRQETQY
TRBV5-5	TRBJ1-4	ASSSLTFIGQEKLF
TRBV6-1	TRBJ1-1	ASSGDRAKGWNTEAF
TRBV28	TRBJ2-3	ASSLTQASTDTQY
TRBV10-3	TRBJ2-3	AITPGQGGTDTQY
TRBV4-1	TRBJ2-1	ASSQDGTGGPNEQF
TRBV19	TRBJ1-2	ASSTRTGVRSGYT
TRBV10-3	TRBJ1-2	AITGKANYGYT
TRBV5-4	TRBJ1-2	ASSTDRNYGYT
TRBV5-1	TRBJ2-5	ASSFRGAAQETQY
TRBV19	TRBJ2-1	ASSQQTSFSYNEQF
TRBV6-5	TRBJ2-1	ASSRRGNEQF
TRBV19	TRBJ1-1	ASRTTGSTEAF
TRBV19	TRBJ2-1	ASSISAGGYNEQF
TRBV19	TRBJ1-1	ASTRVARGTEAF
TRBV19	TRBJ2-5	ASSIGFAGVHQETQY
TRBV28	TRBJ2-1	ASSLGGGVVNEQF
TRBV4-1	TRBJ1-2	ASSQGSRVSYGYT
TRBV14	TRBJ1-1	ASSPRVSLPEAF
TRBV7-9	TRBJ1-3	SSSLAGTRPSGNTIY
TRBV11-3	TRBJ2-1	ASSLDGGQGGDEQF
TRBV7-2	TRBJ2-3	ASSSRQGPDTQY
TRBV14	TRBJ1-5	ASSQDQTSQH
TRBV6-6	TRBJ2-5	ASSYGTSGAETQY
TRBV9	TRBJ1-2	ASSQRSYGYT
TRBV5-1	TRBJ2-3	ASSGRTSLH
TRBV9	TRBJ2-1	ASSGPTSGGYNEQF
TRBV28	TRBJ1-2	ASSSSGTDYGYT
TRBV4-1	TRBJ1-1	ASSQRTIMNTEAF
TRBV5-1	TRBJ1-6	ASSFQTGSNSPLH
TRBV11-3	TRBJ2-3	ASSLGGGSTHTQY
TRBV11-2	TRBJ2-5	ASSSRQGRGETQY
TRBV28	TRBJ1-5	ASSSTGRWDQPQH
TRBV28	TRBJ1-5	ASSSRTGANQPQH
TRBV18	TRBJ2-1	ASSSGQGANEQF